One sample yielded the 17 T cell receptor beta chains listed below, sequenced in a study of OX40 agonist ivuxolimab in advanced cancers. TCRdb's table, derived via immunoSEQ multiplex PCR, lists solely in-frame clones and lacks some. The repertoire holds 20,000 to 25,000 clones, 70% to 90% seen once, with roughly 23% in the top ten. The sample was CD4+ or CD8+ T cells sorted from blood, taken in a trial of the OX40 agonist ivuxolimab. These receptors all stem from an adult with an advanced solid tumor such as melanoma, head and neck, liver or kidney cancer.

At least ten counts were recorded for this clone. V and J are TRBV5-1 and TRBJ1-5; D is perhaps TRBD1 (5 bases). Trimming stripped 4 bases from V and 9 bases from J, with 14 bases between. This CDR3 is built from 13 residues. CDR1 SGHRS and CDR2 YFSETQ come from the germline V gene. CDR3 amino acids: CASSLEGDRPQHF. The CDR3, as DNA: TGCGCCAGCAGCCTAGAAGGGGATCGGCCCCAGCATTTT.

The chain has TRBV5-1 and TRBJ2-5; perhaps D is TRBD1 or TRBD2 (6 bases each). With 2 bases removed from V and 5 bases from J, the gap between germline ends came to 13 bases. Germline CDR1 and CDR2: SGHRS and YFSETQ. The CDR3 has 14 amino acids. CDR3 bases: TGCGCCAGCAGCTTCGGTGGGGGGCGTGAGACCCAGTACTTC. It encodes CASSFGGGRETQYF. The full variable domain, in which reference TRBV5-1 and TRBJ2-5 provide the parts outside the CDR3, is KAGVTQTPRYLIKTRGQQVTLSCSPISGHRSVSWYQQTPGQGLQFLFEYFSETQRNKGNFPGRFSGRQFSNSRSEMNVSTLELGDSALYLCASSFGGGRETQYFGPGTRLLVL.

The rearrangement links TRBV2 to TRBJ2-7; tentatively, D is TRBD1 (5 bases). Trimming took 6 bases from V and 2 from J, leaving 20 bases between them. The germline CDR1 and CDR2 sequences are SNHLY and FYNNEI. The CDR3 spans 16 residues. The CDR3 DNA reads as TGTGCCAGCAGCGGGTCGATAGGGGTTGGGACCTACGAGCAGTACTTC. Translation gives CASSGSIGVGTYEQYF.

The chain employs TRBV25-1 and TRBJ2-3; D might be TRBD1 (5 bases). This CDR3 is built from 16 residues. V lost 0 bases, J lost 2 bases, and 12 bases lay in between. Germline V CDR1 and CDR2: MGHDK, SYGVNS. The CDR3, as DNA: TGTGCCAGCAGTGAATATCTGCGGACATCCACAGATACGCAGTATTTT. Its protein product is CASSEYLRTSTDTQYF.

The rearrangement uses TRBV27 and TRBJ2-1; D tentatively fits TRBD1 or TRBD2 (9 bases each). The CDR3 loop spans 22 amino acids. CDR1 is MNHEY and CDR2 is SMNVEV in the germline V gene (reference sequence). Deletions cut 4 bases from V and 2 bases from J, with 33 bases between. DNA for the CDR3: TGTGCCAGCAGTTATCTGGGACAGGGTCTAGCGGGATTTGCCACCGCCTACAATGAGCAGTTCTTC. Translation: CASSYLGQGLAGFATAYNEQFF.

V usage is TRBV27 and J usage is TRBJ1-1; a weak D match, TRBD1 (5 bases). The germline V and J ends were trimmed by 0 bases and 7 bases, with 9 bases remaining between them. Germline loops: CDR1 MNHEY, CDR2 SMNVEV (reference sequence). The CDR3 spans 13 residues. CDR3 coding DNA: TGTGCCAGCAGTTTATCGGGACCGCATGAAGCTTTCTTT. It encodes CASSLSGPHEAFF.

The V gene is TRBV7-9, the J gene TRBJ2-1; 16 bases line up with TRBD2. Unmatched junction bases numbered 3, after V lost 4 bases and J lost 9 bases. Germline assignment: CDR1 SEHNR and CDR2 FQNEAQ (reference sequence). CDR3 length equals 15 residues. In DNA, the CDR3 is TGTGCCAGCAGCTGGGGGACTAGCGGGAGGGGTGAGCAGTTCTTC. Amino acids: CASSWGTSGRGEQFF. The full variable domain, rest sourced from reference TRBV7-9 and TRBJ2-1, is DTGVSQNPRHKITKRGQNVTFRCDPISEHNRLYWYRQTLGQGPEFLTYFQNEAQLEKSRLLSDRFSAERPKGSFSTLEIQRTEQGDSAMYLCASSWGTSGRGEQFFGPGTRLTVL.

This clone was counted once. The chain links TRBV9 to TRBJ2-1; D is unresolved. The CDR3 totals 14 residues. Trimming took 3 bases from V and 8 from J, leaving 15 bases between them. Germline V lookup: CDR1 SGDLS, CDR2 YYNGEE. For the CDR3, the DNA is TGTGCCAGCAGCGCCGTGAACCTACGGGATGAGCAGTTCTTC. Its protein is CASSAVNLRDEQFF.

The chain couples TRBV10-3 to TRBJ2-2; 11 bases are shared with TRBD2. Germline V gives CDR1 ENHRY, CDR2 SYGVKD. This CDR3 has 16 amino acids. V was clipped by 5 bases and J by 7 bases; unmatched bases: 9. The CDR3: CAISHTSGGIGGELFF. CDR3 sequence (DNA): TGTGCCATCAGTCATACTAGCGGGGGAATAGGCGGGGAGCTGTTTTTT.

This chain connects TRBV4-2 to TRBJ2-1; tentative D call: TRBD2 (5 bases). The germline CDR1 and CDR2 sequences are LGHNA and YNFKEQ. The CDR3 has 15 residues. Trimming shortened V by 1 base and J by 2 bases, and 9 bases separated the two germline ends. The chain's CDR3 is CASSQGLATYNEQFF. The CDR3 nucleotides read TGTGCCAGCAGCCAAGGGTTAGCGACCTACAATGAGCAGTTCTTC.

The chain employs TRBV4-2 and TRBJ2-3; perhaps D is TRBD1 or TRBD2 (6 bases each). CDR1 is LGHNA, CDR2 YNFKEQ, per germline. CDR3 length: 17 residues. Trimming shortened V by 1 base and J by 4 bases, and 18 bases separated the two germline ends. This chain's CDR3 is CASSQVWGAALSDTQYF. The DNA of the CDR3 is TGTGCCAGCAGCCAAGTTTGGGGGGCGGCTCTATCAGATACGCAGTATTTT.

The chain employs TRBV9 and TRBJ2-5; TRBD2 matches 9 bases. This CDR3 comprises 14 residues. V shed 7 bases and J 2 bases; nucleotides not matched to a gene: 6. The germline gives CDR1 SGDLS, CDR2 YYNGEE. The CDR3 DNA reads TGTGCCAGCGGTAGCGGGGGAACTCAAGAGACCCAGTACTTC. It is translated as CASGSGGTQETQYF. Full variable domain (rest looked up from reference TRBV9 and TRBJ2-5): DSGVTQTPKHLITATGQRVTLRCSPRSGDLSVYWYQQSLDQGLQFLIQYYNGEERAKGNILERFSAQQFPDLHSELNLSSLELGDSALYFCASGSGGTQETQYFGPGTRLLVL.

This clone was found once. The chain recombines TRBV2 with TRBJ1-5; TRBD1 matches 10 bases. Germline lookup yields CDR1 SNHLY and CDR2 FYNNEI. Trimming at V came to 6 bases and at J to 5 bases, leaving 7 bases not matched to a gene. CDR3 length: 15 residues. Written as DNA, the CDR3 is TGTGCCAGCAGCGGGGACAGGGGACGAGATCAGCCCCAGCATTTT. This encodes CASSGDRGRDQPQHF.

About this clone itself: A much larger clone lies a single base off, so this may be a read error. The same CDR3 arises from other DNA sequences in this sample as well. J is TRBJ1-1 and V is TRBV4-3; D might be TRBD1 (5 bases). Germline values: CDR1 LGHNA, CDR2 YSLEER. The CDR3 is made up of 15 amino acids. The V gene lost 0 bases and the J gene lost 2 bases, with 10 bases spanning the gap. The CDR3 DNA is TGCGCCAGCAGCCAAGATTCCGGGGGAAACACTGAAGCTTTCTTT. It codes for CASSQDSGGNTEAFF.

The J gene is TRBJ1-2, the V gene TRBV6-1, with D possibly TRBD1 on 5 matching bases. Trimming stripped 5 bases from V and 5 bases from J, with 18 bases between. CDR1 and CDR2 (germline): MNHNS, SASEGT. The CDR3 runs 15 residues. Written as DNA, the CDR3 is TGTGCCAGCAGTATCAGTCCTCCAGGGTTGTATGGCTACACCTTC. Translating gives CASSISPPGLYGYTF.

This sequence joins TRBV6-1 and TRBJ2-7; no firm D call. Germline V gene data show CDR1 as MNHNS and CDR2 as SASEGT. The ends were cut back, 2 bases at V and 4 bases at J, with 15 bases in the middle. The CDR3 is 15 amino acids. CDR3 bases: TGTGCCAGCAGTGAAAAGGGCCCTTTAGGATACGAGCAGTACTTC. It translates to CASSEKGPLGYEQYF.

The J gene is TRBJ1-1, the V gene TRBV19, with D uncertain. The V and J ends lost 2 bases and 4 bases respectively, with 8 bases between them. Germline values: CDR1 LNHDA, CDR2 SQIVND (reference sequence). The CDR3 consists of 13 residues. The CDR3 reads CASSISGFTEAFF. The CDR3 DNA is TGTGCCAGTAGTATATCAGGTTTCACTGAAGCTTTCTTT.